These T cell receptor beta chains were read from a single sample in a study of blood T cell repertoires in COVID-19. TCRdb keeps only in-frame clones here, not all; method: immunoSEQ multiplex PCR. The sample includes approximately 150,000 clones, 88% of them seen just once. Sequenced sample: peripheral blood. These receptors were collected from a man between 50 and 59 years old who had recovered from COVID-19. CDR3s leave out the opening cysteine and the closing phenylalanine or tryptophan. Some rows mark clone size as missing; the rest say once, few, many or name a class of expanded clone.

j_call clone_size v_call cdr3_aa
TRBJ2-7 . TRBV9 ASSARGYEQY
TRBJ1-1 . TRBV5-4 ASSLDRGTEAF
TRBJ2-3 . TRBV2 ASSRAGAGDTQY
TRBJ1-5 once TRBV12-3/TRBV12-4 ASRTSGVQPQH
TRBJ2-1 . TRBV7-2 ASSLRTSGGSYNEQF
TRBJ2-2 . TRBV2 ASSRGSNTGELF
TRBJ2-3 . TRBV9 ASSAEDSSLTDTQY
TRBJ2-1 . TRBV9 ASSETGTGGDNEQF
TRBJ1-1 . TRBV6-5 ASSYLSRGGNTEAF
TRBJ1-2 . TRBV27 ASSFTTGDLGGYT
TRBJ2-5 . TRBV6-1 ASSEDPGGRETQY
TRBJ2-5 . TRBV2 ASNPGDGRGETQY
TRBJ2-3 . TRBV5-1 ASSLGPGTSRRVDTQY
TRBJ2-1 . TRBV7-9 ASSPRGGLKNEQF
TRBJ2-4 . TRBV29-1 SVDMYRGGIQY
TRBJ2-7 . TRBV25-1 ASSEQGYEQY
TRBJ1-2 . TRBV6-4 ASSREDYYGYT
TRBJ1-2 . TRBV25-1 ASSGPLERGNGYT
TRBJ2-3 . TRBV5-1 ASGLSGRTTDTQY
TRBJ2-7 . TRBV9 ASSVSQGTGYEQY
TRBJ1-5 . TRBV6-6 AAMEGGQPQH
TRBJ1-2 . TRBV11-2 ASSPRQDSGYT
TRBJ1-1 . TRBV10-3 AISPGTGTAEAF
TRBJ2-3 . TRBV28 ASSLGSAGAITDTQY
TRBJ2-3 . TRBV7-2 ASSLVPTSGWGTDTQY
TRBJ2-1 . TRBV3-1/TRBV3-2 ASSPTGIEQF